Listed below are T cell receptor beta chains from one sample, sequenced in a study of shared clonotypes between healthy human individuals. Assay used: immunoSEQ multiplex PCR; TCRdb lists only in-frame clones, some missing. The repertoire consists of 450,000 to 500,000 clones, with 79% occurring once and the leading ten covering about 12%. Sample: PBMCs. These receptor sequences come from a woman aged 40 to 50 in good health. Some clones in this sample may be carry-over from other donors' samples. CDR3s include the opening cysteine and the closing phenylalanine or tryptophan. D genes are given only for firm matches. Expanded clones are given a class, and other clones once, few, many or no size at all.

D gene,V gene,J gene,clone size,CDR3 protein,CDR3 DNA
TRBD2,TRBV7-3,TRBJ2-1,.,CASSKTSGRGNEQFF,TGTGCCAGCAGCAAGACTAGCGGGAGGGGTAATGAGCAGTTCTTC
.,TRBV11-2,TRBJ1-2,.,CASSPGLPGYTF,TGTGCCAGCAGTCCCGGACTGCCGGGTTACACCTTC
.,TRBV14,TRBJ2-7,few,CASSQRWGGTGSYEQYF,TGTGCCAGCAGCCAACGATGGGGCGGAACCGGGTCCTACGAGCAGTACTTC
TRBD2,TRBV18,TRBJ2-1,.,CASSSRLAGENEQFF,TGTGCCAGCTCATCCCGACTAGCGGGAGAAAACGAGCAGTTCTTC
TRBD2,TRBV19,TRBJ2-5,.,CASSPMGTSGSVETQYF,TGTGCCAGTAGCCCAATGGGGACTAGCGGGAGCGTGGAGACCCAGTACTTC
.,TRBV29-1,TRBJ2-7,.,CSVLASDEQYF,TGCAGCGTCCTCGCTTCAGACGAGCAGTACTTC
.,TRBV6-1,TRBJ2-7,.,CASSATGDEQYF,TGTGCCAGCAGCGCCACTGGGGACGAGCAGTACTTC
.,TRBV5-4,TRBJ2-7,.,CASSRGGVAGDEQYF,TGTGCCAGCAGCCGTGGAGGGGTAGCCGGGGACGAGCAGTACTTC
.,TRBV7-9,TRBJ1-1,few,CASSPRRPLDRPNTEAFF,TGTGCCAGCAGCCCCCGACGTCCGTTAGACAGACCGAACACTGAAGCTTTCTTT
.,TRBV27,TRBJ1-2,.,CASSFDRGANYGYTF,TGTGCCAGCAGTTTTGACCGGGGAGCTAACTATGGCTACACCTTC
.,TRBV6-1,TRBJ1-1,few,CASSEAWTEAFF,TGTGCCAGCAGTGAAGCATGGACTGAAGCTTTCTTT
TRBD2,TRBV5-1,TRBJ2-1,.,CASSFRLAGGDPQFF,TGCGCCAGCAGCTTTAGATTAGCGGGAGGGGACCCGCAGTTCTTC
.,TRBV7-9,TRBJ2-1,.,CASSLDPTVSYYNEQFF,TGTGCCAGCAGCTTAGATCCGACAGTAAGTTACTACAATGAGCAGTTCTTC
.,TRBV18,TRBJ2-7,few,CASSPQHYEQYF,TGTGCCAGCTCACCACAGCACTACGAGCAGTACTTC
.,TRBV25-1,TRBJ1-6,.,CASSDSRQRGSPLHF,TGTGCCAGCAGTGATTCACGACAACGGGGATCACCCCTCCACTTT
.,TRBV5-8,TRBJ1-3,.,CASSLWPGAYGNTIYF,TGTGCCAGCAGCTTGTGGCCAGGGGCTTACGGAAACACCATATATTTT
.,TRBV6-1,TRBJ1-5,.,CASSPTDRRNQPQHF,TGTGCCAGCAGTCCCACTGACAGGCGCAATCAGCCCCAGCATTTT
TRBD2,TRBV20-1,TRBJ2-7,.,CSAGGPGEQYF,TGCAGTGCGGGAGGGCCAGGTGAGCAGTACTTC
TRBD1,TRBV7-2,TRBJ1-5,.,CASSFSGGGQPQHF,TGTGCCAGCAGCTTTTCAGGGGGCGGTCAGCCCCAGCATTTT
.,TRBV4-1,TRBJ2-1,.,CASSQGAYSYEQFF,TGCGCCAGCAGCCAAGGGGCCTATAGTTATGAGCAGTTCTTC
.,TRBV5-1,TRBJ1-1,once,CASSLQRENTEAFF,TGCGCCAGCAGCTTGCAGAGAGAGAACACTGAAGCTTTCTTT
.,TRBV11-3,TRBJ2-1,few,CASSPGDYHGGEQFF,TGTGCCAGCAGCCCAGGAGATTACCACGGGGGTGAGCAGTTCTTC
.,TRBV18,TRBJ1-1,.,CASSPDMNTEAFF,TGTGCCAGCTCACCCGACATGAACACTGAAGCTTTCTTT
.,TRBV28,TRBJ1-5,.,CASSPLDQPQHF,TGTGCCAGCAGTCCCTTGGATCAGCCCCAGCATTTT
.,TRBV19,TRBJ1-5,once,CASRGNWGDSNQPQHF,TGTGCCAGTAGAGGGAACTGGGGGGATAGCAATCAGCCCCAGCATTTT
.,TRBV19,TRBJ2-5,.,CASKGGRENVGETQYF,TGTGCCAGCAAAGGCGGCAGGGAGAATGTCGGGGAGACCCAGTACTTC